One and the same sample provided the 13 T cell receptor beta chains below, sequenced in a study of B cell selection in AIRE deficiency. The sorted conventional CD4 T cells were gated as CD4+CD127+. Sequencing used immunoSEQ multiplex PCR; TCRdb keeps in-frame clones, though not all of them. The profile shows 20,000 to 30,000 clones, around 97% of them singletons. Input material: conventional CD4+ T cells sorted from PBMCs. Every receptor here comes from a human donor with AIRE deficiency.

The chain couples TRBV6-1 to TRBJ1-2; D gene ambiguous. Germline lookup yields CDR1 MNHNS and CDR2 SASEGT. The CDR3 spans 13 residues. V lost 5 bases and J 4 bases, leaving 11 bases between the germline ends. The chain's CDR3 is CASSRGRGYGYTF. CDR3 coding DNA: TGTGCCAGCAGTCGAGGGAGAGGCTATGGCTACACCTTC.

This clone has just a few counts. The DNA of the CDR3 is TGTGCCAGTAGCAACTCCGGGTCCTCTGGAAACACCATATATTTT. Encoded protein: CASSNSGSSGNTIYF. The chain combines TRBV19 with TRBJ1-3, with D uncertain. CDR3 length equals 15 residues. The ends were cut back, 6 bases at V and 0 bases at J, with 12 bases in the middle. The germline V gene has CDR1 LNHDA and CDR2 SQIVND (reference sequence).

V is TRBV29-1 and J is TRBJ2-7; D not resolved. CDR1 SQVTM and CDR2 ANQGSEA come from the germline V gene. This CDR3 has 12 residues. Trimming took 5 bases from V and 2 from J, leaving 10 bases between them. The CDR3 loop reads CSVLTPPYEQYF. For the CDR3, the DNA is TGCAGCGTTCTGACTCCCCCCTACGAGCAGTACTTC.

The V and J genes are TRBV5-5 and TRBJ2-7, with a weak D call TRBD2 (6 bases). V was trimmed by 0 bases and J by 2 bases, leaving 12 bases between them. This CDR3 has 15 amino acids. CDR1 and CDR2 (germline): SGHKS, YYEKEE (reference sequence). CDR3 residues: CASSLAAGQAYEQYF. The CDR3 bases are TGTGCCAGCAGCTTGGCGGCGGGGCAAGCCTACGAGCAGTACTTC.

The chain couples TRBV5-6 to TRBJ2-5, with 9 positions matching TRBD2. The CDR3 covers 14 residues. The germline gives CDR1 SGHDT, CDR2 YYEEEE. V lost 4 bases and J lost 2; bases outside the gene matches: 3. This chain's CDR3 is CASSALAGQETQYF. CDR3 nucleotides: TGTGCCAGCAGCGCCCTAGCGGGACAAGAGACCCAGTACTTC. Together with reference TRBV5-6 and TRBJ2-5, the CDR3 gives the full variable domain: DAGVTQSPTHLIKTRGQQVTLRCSPKSGHDTVSWYQQALGQGPQFIFQYYEEEERQRGNFPDRFSGHQFPNYSSELNVNALLLGDSALYLCASSALAGQETQYFGPGTRLLVL.

The chain uses TRBV18 and TRBJ2-4; D remains unclear. The CDR3 extends over 15 amino acids. Germline V gene lookup returns CDR1 KGHSH and CDR2 LQKENI. Trimming left V 1 base short and J 0 bases short, with 7 bases between. CDR3 protein: CASSPLHQAKNIQYF. In DNA form, the CDR3 reads TGTGCCAGCTCACCACTACATCAAGCCAAAAACATTCAGTACTTC. The entire variable domain, with the rest obtained from reference TRBV18 and TRBJ2-4, is as follows: NAGVMQNPRHLVRRRGQEARLRCSPMKGHSHVYWYRQLPEEGLKFMVYLQKENIIDESGMPKERFSAEFPKEGPSILRIQQVVRGDSAAYFCASSPLHQAKNIQYFGAGTRLSVL.

This chain links TRBV7-2 with TRBJ2-3; TRBD2 matches at 10 bases. Unmatched junction bases numbered 14, after V lost 4 bases and J lost 4 bases. CDR1 is SGHTA, CDR2 FQGNSA, per germline. This CDR3 has 18 residues. The CDR3 sequence: CASSSTVLAGVRADTQYF. CDR3 sequence (DNA): TGTGCCAGCAGCTCTACGGTGCTAGCGGGAGTTCGGGCAGATACGCAGTATTTT.

The chain links TRBV4-3 to TRBJ2-1; D not resolved. The CDR3 length is 15 residues. CDR1 and CDR2 (germline): LGHNA, YSLEER. The V end was cut by 0 bases, the J end by 1 base, with 7 bases between. In nucleotides, the CDR3 is TGCGCCAGCAGCCAAGACAGCCTTTCCTACAATGAGCAGTTCTTC. It yields the protein CASSQDSLSYNEQFF.

The V gene is TRBV7-9, the J gene TRBJ1-3; a possible D gene is TRBD1 (5 bases). This CDR3 has 16 residues. Germline V gene data show CDR1 as SEHNR and CDR2 as FQNEAQ (reference sequence). With 5 bases removed from V and 0 bases from J, the gap between germline ends came to 14 bases. CDR3 DNA sequence: TGTGCCAGCAGCCCGTACAGAGACAGCTCTGGAAACACCATATATTTT. It encodes CASSPYRDSSGNTIYF.

The gene calls are TRBV28 and TRBJ1-5; 7 bases match TRBD1. The CDR3 totals 18 residues. Trimming cost V 5 bases and J 4 bases; bases outside gene matches: 17. CDR1 and CDR2 from the germline V gene are MDHEN and SYDVKM. This chain's CDR3 is CASSPTGAKTGRNQPQHF. CDR3 nucleotide sequence: TGTGCCAGCAGTCCTACAGGGGCTAAGACCGGCCGTAATCAGCCCCAGCATTTT.

The J gene is TRBJ2-4, the V gene TRBV18; TRBD1 might be the D (5 bases). The V gene lost 4 bases and the J gene lost 8 bases, with 24 bases spanning the gap. This CDR3 comprises 17 residues. Germline CDR1 reads KGHSH; CDR2 reads LQKENI. The CDR3 bases are TGTGCCAGCTCACTGACTCCAGGGAAGTCAATAGGATACATTCAGTACTTC. It codes for CASSLTPGKSIGYIQYF.

V usage is TRBV4-3 and J usage is TRBJ2-3; D might be TRBD2 (6 bases). V was cut by 1 base and J by 4 bases, with 12 bases left in between. The V gene's germline CDR1 is LGHNA and CDR2 YSLEER. The CDR3 sequence is 15 residues long. The CDR3 DNA is TGCGCCAGCAGCCAAGCGGGGGTAGCGGCAGATACGCAGTATTTT. Translating it yields CASSQAGVAADTQYF.

Concerning this clone: A junction end diverges from the germline sequence, so it may reflect a read error. The chain couples TRBV28 to TRBJ2-4; 13 bases are shared with TRBD2. This CDR3 contains 12 residues. The V gene's germline CDR1 is MDHEN and CDR2 SYDVKM. The CDR3 DNA is TGTGCCAGCAGTCAAGGACTAGCGGGAGTAAGCTTC. Encoded protein: CASSQGLAGVSF.